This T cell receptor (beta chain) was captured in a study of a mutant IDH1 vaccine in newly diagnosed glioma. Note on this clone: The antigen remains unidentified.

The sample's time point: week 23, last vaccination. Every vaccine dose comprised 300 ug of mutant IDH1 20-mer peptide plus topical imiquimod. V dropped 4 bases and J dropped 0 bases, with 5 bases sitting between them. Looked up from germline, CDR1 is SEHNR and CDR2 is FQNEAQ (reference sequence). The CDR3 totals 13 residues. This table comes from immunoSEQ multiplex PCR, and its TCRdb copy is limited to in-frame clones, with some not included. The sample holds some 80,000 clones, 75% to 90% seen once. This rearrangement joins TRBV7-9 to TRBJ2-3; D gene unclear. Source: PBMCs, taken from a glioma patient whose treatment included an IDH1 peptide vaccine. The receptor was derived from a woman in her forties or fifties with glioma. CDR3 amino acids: CASSSLSTDTQYF. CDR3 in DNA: TGTGCCAGCAGCTCGCTAAGCACAGATACGCAGTATTTT.